A selection of T cell receptor beta chains follows, all from one sample in a study of type 1 regulatory T cells. Their antigens are not known. TCRdb recomputed calls from the reads with MiXCR, one row per CDR3 protein. The sample consists of tens of thousands of distinct CDR3 sequences, 72% of them appearing once. Material: cultured T cells, either the whole culture or a sorted T cell fraction (not recorded which). The receptors derive from a human donor in good health. Both conserved end residues are part of each CDR3. D genes are given only for firm matches. For some rows the clone size is stated as once, few or many, or as a class when expanded; others skip it.

clone size	V gene	J gene	D gene	CDR3 protein	CDR3 DNA
few	TRBV10-3	TRBJ2-7	-	CAISETSQLRYEQYF	TGTGCCATCAGTGAAACGTCCCAGTTAAGGTACGAGCAGTACTTC
few	TRBV7-8	TRBJ2-5	TRBD2	CASSIGLAGGQETQYF	TGTGCCAGCAGCATCGGACTAGCGGGGGGCCAGGAGACCCAGTACTTC
few	TRBV20-1	TRBJ2-3	-	CSAERGAEDTQYF	TGCAGTGCCGAACGGGGGGCGGAGGATACGCAGTATTTT
-	TRBV4-3	TRBJ2-7	TRBD1	CASSLTSGTGIYEQYF	TGCGCCAGCAGCCTAACCTCCGGGACAGGGATTTACGAGCAGTACTTC
-	TRBV5-1	TRBJ2-7	TRBD1	CASSLRTGIEQYF	TGCGCCAGCAGCTTGCGGACAGGGATCGAGCAGTACTTC
few	TRBV5-6	TRBJ1-4	-	CASSIPGNEKLFF	TGTGCCAGCAGCATACCGGGGAATGAAAAACTGTTTTTT
-	TRBV18	TRBJ2-3	TRBD2	CASSPPGLAGDTQYF	TGTGCCAGCTCACCACCGGGACTAGCGGGGGATACGCAGTATTTT
-	TRBV30	TRBJ1-2	-	CAWSVNLGGQDGYTF	TGTGCCTGGAGTGTGAACCTGGGCGGTCAGGACGGCTACACCTTC
-	TRBV7-9	TRBJ2-7	TRBD1	CASSPAPTGVEQYF	TGTGCCAGCAGCCCCGCCCCAACAGGGGTCGAGCAGTACTTC
-	TRBV5-1	TRBJ1-1	TRBD1	CASSPRTGASTEAFF	TGCGCCAGCAGCCCGAGGACAGGGGCGAGCACTGAAGCTTTCTTT
-	TRBV25-1	TRBJ2-3	TRBD1	CASSVTGSSTDTQYF	TGTGCCAGCAGTGTGACAGGGTCTAGCACAGATACGCAGTATTTT
large	TRBV20-1	TRBJ2-5	-	CSARGGLIETQYF	TGCAGTGCTAGAGGGGGACTCATAGAGACCCAGTACTTC
-	TRBV6-6	TRBJ2-7	-	CASSKDRYEQYF	TGTGCCAGCAGTAAGGACAGATACGAGCAGTACTTC
-	TRBV10-3	TRBJ1-5	TRBD1	CATRAGDRGNQPQHF	TGTGCCACCCGGGCGGGGGACAGGGGAAATCAGCCCCAGCATTTT
-	TRBV6-1	TRBJ2-2	TRBD2	CASSRQLAGGPTGELFF	TGTGCCAGCAGTAGACAACTAGCGGGGGGGCCGACCGGGGAGCTGTTTTTT
-	TRBV29-1	TRBJ1-2	-	CSVSPGAGRGYGYTF	TGCAGCGTTTCCCCTGGGGCCGGGCGGGGCTATGGCTACACCTTC
-	TRBV29-1	TRBJ2-1	TRBD1	CSGGQASSYNEQFF	TGCAGCGGTGGACAGGCTAGCTCCTACAATGAGCAGTTCTTC
-	TRBV11-1	TRBJ2-2	-	CASSLTINTGELFF	TGTGCCAGCAGCCTTACGATTAACACCGGGGAGCTGTTTTTT
-	TRBV28	TRBJ2-1	TRBD1	CASSPGTADGNEQFF	TGTGCCAGCAGTCCGGGGACAGCGGATGGTAATGAGCAGTTCTTC
-	TRBV9	TRBJ1-1	TRBD1	CASSPRTGMNTEAFF	TGTGCCAGCAGCCCTCGGACAGGGATGAACACTGAAGCTTTCTTT
-	TRBV5-8	TRBJ2-5	TRBD2	CASSLWTSEETQYF	TGTGCCAGCAGCCTGTGGACTAGCGAAGAGACCCAGTACTTC
-	TRBV12-3/TRBV12-4	TRBJ1-5	TRBD1	CASSPAGQINQPQHF	TGTGCCAGCAGCCCGGCGGGACAGATCAATCAGCCCCAGCATTTT
once	TRBV18	TRBJ1-5	-	CASSPPKSNQPQHF	TGTGCCAGCTCACCACCGAAGAGCAATCAGCCCCAGCATTTT
-	TRBV7-2	TRBJ2-1	-	CASSLFLTGVSYNEQFF	TGTGCCAGCAGCTTATTCCTGACAGGTGTTTCCTACAATGAGCAGTTCTTC
few	TRBV24-1	TRBJ1-2	-	CATSDGGHVYGYTF	TGTGCCACCAGTGATGGGGGACACGTCTATGGCTACACCTTC
-	TRBV6-1	TRBJ2-2	-	CASSEFRAGTGELFF	TGTGCCAGCAGTGAATTTAGGGCAGGGACCGGGGAGCTGTTTTTT
-	TRBV10-3	TRBJ1-1	TRBD1	CVIKGQLNTEAFF	TGTGTCATCAAGGGACAGTTGAACACTGAAGCTTTCTTT
-	TRBV6-6	TRBJ2-5	TRBD2	CASSPLAGTYQETQYF	TGTGCCAGCAGCCCACTAGCGGGGACGTACCAAGAGACCCAGTACTTC
-	TRBV7-2	TRBJ2-7	TRBD1	CASNFGTGGPTYEQYF	TGTGCCAGCAACTTCGGGACAGGGGGCCCCACCTACGAGCAGTACTTC
-	TRBV7-3	TRBJ1-5	-	CASSLDSKRPYSNQPQHF	TGTGCCAGCAGCTTAGATAGTAAGAGGCCCTATAGCAATCAGCCCCAGCATTTT
-	TRBV20-1	TRBJ2-5	-	CSVTSPFRETQYF	TGCAGTGTCACTAGTCCGTTCCGAGAGACCCAGTACTTC
-	TRBV3-1	TRBJ1-1	-	CASSREGGFTEAFF	TGTGCCAGCAGCCGCGAGGGGGGGTTTACTGAAGCTTTCTTT
-	TRBV3-1	TRBJ1-2	-	CASSQDGGYTF	TGTGCCAGCAGCCAAGATGGCGGCTACACCTTC
-	TRBV6-2/TRBV6-3	TRBJ1-6	-	CASSPRGPLYSPLHF	TGTGCCAGCAGCCCTCGAGGACCTTTATATTCACCCCTCCACTTT